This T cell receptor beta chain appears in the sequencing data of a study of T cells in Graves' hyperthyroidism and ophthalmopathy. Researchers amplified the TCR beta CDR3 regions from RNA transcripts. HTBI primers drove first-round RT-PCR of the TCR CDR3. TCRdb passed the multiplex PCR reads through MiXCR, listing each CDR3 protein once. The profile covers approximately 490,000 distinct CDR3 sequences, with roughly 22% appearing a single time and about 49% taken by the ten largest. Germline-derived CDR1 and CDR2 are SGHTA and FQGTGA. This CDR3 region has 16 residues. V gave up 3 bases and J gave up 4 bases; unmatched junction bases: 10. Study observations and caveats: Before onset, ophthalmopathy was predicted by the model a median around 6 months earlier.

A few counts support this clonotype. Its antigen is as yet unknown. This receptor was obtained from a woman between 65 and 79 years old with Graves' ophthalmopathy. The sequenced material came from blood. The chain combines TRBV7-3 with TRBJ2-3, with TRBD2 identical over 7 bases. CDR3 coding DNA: TGTGCCAGCAGCTTCCTACTAGCGCACGGGGCAGATACGCAGTATTTT. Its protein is CASSFLLAHGADTQYF. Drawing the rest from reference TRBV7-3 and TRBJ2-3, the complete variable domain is GAGVSQTPSNKVTEKGKYVELRCDPISGHTALYWYRQSLGQGPEFLIYFQGTGAADDSGLPNDRFFAVRPEGSVSTLKIQRTERGDSAVYLCASSFLLAHGADTQYFGPGTRLTVL.